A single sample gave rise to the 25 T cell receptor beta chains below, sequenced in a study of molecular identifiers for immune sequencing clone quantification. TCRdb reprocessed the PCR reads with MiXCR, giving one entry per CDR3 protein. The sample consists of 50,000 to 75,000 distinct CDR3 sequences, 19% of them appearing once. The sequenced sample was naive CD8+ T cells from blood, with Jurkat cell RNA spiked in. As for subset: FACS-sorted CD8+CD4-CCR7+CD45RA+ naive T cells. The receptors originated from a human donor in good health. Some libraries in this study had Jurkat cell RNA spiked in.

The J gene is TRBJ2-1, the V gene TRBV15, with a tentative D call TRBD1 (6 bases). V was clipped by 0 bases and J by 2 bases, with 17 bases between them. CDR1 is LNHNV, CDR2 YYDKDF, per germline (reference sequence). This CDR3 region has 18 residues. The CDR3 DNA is TGTGCCACCAGCAGAGAACCGGACAGCTATAGCACCTACAATGAGCAGTTCTTC. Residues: CATSREPDSYSTYNEQFF.

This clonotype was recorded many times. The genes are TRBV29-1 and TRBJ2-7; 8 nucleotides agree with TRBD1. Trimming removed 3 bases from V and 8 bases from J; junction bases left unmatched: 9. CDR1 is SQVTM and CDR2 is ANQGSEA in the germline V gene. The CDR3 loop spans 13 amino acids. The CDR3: CSVDGTGPYQQYF. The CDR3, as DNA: TGCAGCGTTGACGGGACAGGTCCCTATCAGCAGTACTTC.

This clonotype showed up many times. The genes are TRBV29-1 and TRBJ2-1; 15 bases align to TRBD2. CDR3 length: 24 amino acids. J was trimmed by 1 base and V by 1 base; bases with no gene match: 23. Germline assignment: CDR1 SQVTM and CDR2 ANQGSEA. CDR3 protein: CSVEGWRGKPRTSGRARSYNEQFF. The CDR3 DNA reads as TGCAGCGTTGAAGGGTGGAGAGGTAAGCCTAGGACTAGCGGGAGGGCCCGGTCCTACAATGAGCAGTTCTTC.

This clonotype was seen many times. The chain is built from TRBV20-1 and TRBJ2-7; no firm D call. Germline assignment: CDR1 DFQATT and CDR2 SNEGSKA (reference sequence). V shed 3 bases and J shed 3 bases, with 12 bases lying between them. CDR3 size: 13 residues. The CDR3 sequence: CSARGAGLYEQYF. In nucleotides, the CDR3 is TGCAGTGCTAGGGGCGCAGGCCTCTACGAGCAGTACTTC.

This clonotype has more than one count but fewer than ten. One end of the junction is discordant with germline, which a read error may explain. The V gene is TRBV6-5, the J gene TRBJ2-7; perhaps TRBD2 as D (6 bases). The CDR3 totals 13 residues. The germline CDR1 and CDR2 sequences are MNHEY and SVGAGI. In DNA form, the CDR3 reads TGTGCCAGCAGTCACTCGGGACTCTACGAGCGGTACTTC. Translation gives CASSHSGLYERYF.

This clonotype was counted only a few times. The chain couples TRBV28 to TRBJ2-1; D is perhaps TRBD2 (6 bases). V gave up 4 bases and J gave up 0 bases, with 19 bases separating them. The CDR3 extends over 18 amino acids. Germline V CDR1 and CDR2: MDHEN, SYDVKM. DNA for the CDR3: TGTGCCAGCAGTTACTCGGCGACGGGACTCGACTCCTACAATGAGCAGTTCTTC. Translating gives CASSYSATGLDSYNEQFF.

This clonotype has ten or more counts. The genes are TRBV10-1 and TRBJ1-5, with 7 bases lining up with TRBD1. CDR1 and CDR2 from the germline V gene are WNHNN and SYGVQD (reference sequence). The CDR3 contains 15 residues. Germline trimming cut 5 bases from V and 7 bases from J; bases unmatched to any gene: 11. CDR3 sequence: CASSPYRDSRQPQHF. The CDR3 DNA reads TGCGCCAGCAGTCCATACCGGGACAGCAGACAGCCCCAGCATTTT.

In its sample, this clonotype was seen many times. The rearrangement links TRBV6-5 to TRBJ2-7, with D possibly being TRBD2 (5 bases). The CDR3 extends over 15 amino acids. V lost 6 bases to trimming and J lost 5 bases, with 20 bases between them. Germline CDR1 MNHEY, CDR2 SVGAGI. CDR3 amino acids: CASSLEEAVVDEQYF. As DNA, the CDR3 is TGTGCCAGCAGCCTTGAGGAGGCGGTCGTGGACGAGCAGTACTTC.

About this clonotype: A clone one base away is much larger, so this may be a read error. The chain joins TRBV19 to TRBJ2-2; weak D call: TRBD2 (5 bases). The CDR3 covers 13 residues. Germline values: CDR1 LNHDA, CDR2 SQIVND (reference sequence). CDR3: CDSSIASTGELFF. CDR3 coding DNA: TGTGACAGTAGTATAGCGAGCACCGGGGAGCTGTTTTTT.

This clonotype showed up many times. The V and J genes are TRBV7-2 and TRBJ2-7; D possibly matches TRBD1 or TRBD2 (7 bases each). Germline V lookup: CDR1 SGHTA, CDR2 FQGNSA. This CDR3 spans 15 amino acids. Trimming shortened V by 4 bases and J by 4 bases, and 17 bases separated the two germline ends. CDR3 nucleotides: TGTGCCAGCAGCTCCCCAGGGGGGGGGCTTTACGAGCAGTACTTC. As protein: CASSSPGGGLYEQYF.

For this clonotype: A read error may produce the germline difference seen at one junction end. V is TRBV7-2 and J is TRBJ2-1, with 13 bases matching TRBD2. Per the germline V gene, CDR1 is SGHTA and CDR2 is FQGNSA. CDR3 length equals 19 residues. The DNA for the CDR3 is TGTGCCAGCAGCTCCCTACTAGCGGGAGGGCCGAGCTCCTACAATGAGCTGTTCTTC. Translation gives CASSSLLAGGPSSYNELFF.

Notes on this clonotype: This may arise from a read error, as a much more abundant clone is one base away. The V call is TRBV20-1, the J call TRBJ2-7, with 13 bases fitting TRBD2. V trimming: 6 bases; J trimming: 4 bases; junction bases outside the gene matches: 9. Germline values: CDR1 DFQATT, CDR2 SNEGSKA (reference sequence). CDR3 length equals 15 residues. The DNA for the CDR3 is TGCAGTGCCGAAGGACTAGCGGGAGTCTGGTACGAGCAGTACTTC. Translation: CSAEGLAGVWYEQYF.

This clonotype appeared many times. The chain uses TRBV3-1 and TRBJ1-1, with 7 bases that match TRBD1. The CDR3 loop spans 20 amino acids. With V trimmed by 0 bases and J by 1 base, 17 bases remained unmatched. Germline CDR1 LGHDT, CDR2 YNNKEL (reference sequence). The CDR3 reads CASSQDLAPGQVLWNTEAFF. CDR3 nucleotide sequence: TGTGCCAGCAGCCAAGATCTCGCCCCCGGACAGGTGCTGTGGAACACTGAAGCTTTCTTT. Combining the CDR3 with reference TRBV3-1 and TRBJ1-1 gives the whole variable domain DTAVSQTPKYLVTQMGNDKSIKCEQNLGHDTMYWYKQDSKKFLKIMFSYNNKELIINETVPNRFSPKSPDKAHLNLHINSLELGDSAVYFCASSQDLAPGQVLWNTEAFFGQGTRLTVV.

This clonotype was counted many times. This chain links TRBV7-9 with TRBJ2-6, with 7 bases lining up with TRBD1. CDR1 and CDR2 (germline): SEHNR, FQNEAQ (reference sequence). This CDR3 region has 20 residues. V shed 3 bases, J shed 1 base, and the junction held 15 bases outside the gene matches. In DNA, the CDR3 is TGTGCCAGCAGCTTTCTACGACAGGGTGGTTGGGGTTCTGGGGCCAACGTCCTGACTTTC. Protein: CASSFLRQGGWGSGANVLTF.

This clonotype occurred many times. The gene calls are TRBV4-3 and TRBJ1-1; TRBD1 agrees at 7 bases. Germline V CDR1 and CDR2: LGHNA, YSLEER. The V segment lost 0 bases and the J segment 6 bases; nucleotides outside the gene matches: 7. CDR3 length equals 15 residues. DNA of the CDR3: TGCGCCAGCAGCCAAGATCGGGGGACAGCGGCTGAAGCTTTCTTT. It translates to CASSQDRGTAAEAFF.

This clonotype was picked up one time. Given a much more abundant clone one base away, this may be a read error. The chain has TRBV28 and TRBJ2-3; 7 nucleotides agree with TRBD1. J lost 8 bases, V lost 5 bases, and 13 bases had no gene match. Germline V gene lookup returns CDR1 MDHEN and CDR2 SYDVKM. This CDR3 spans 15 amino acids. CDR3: CASSLQGTDAGTQYF. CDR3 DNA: TGTGCCAGCAGTCTCCAGGGGACAGACGCAGGTACGCAGTATTTT.

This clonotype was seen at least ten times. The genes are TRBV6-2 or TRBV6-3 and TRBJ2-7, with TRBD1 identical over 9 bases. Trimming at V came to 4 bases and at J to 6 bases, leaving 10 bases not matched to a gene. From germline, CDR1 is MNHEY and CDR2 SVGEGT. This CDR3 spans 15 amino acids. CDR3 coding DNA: TGTGCCAGCAGTTTGCACAGGGGGCTGATCAGCGAGCAGTACTTC. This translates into CASSLHRGLISEQYF.

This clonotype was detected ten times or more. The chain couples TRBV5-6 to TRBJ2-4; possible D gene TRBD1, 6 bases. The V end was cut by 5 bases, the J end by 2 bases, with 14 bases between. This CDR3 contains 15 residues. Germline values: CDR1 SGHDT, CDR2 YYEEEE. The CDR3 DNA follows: TGTGCCAGCAGAGTACAGGGTGGGTCCAAAAACATTCAGTACTTC. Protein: CASRVQGGSKNIQYF.

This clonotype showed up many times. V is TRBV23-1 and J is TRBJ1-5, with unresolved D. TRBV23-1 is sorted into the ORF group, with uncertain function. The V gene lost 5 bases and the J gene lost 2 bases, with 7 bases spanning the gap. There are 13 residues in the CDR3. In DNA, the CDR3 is TGCGCCAGCAGTACGAGAGGCAATCAGCCCCAGCATTTT. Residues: CASSTRGNQPQHF.

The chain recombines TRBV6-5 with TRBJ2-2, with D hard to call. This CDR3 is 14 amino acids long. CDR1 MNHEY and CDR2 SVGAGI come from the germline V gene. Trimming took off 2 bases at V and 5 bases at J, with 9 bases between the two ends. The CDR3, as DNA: TGTGCCAGCAGTTACCTCCCCTATACCGGGGAGCTGTTTTTT. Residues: CASSYLPYTGELFF.

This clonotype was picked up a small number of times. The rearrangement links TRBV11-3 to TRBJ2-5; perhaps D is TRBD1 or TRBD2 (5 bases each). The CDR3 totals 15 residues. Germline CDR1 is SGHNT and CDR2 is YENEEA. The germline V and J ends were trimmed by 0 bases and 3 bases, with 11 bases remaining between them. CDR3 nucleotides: TGTGCCAGCAGCTTAGATCGGGGCATAGAAGAGACCCAGTACTTC. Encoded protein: CASSLDRGIEETQYF.

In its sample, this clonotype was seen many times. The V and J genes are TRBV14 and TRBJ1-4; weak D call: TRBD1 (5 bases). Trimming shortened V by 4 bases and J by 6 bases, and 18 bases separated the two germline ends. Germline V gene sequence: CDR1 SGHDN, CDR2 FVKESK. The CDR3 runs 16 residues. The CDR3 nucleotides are TGTGCCAGCAGCCCAACGATGGGACCGGAGGATGAAAAACTGTTTTTT. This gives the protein CASSPTMGPEDEKLFF.

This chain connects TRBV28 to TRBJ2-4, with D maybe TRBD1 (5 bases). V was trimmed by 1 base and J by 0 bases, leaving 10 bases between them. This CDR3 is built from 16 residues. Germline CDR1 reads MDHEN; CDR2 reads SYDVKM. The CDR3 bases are TGTGCCAGCAGTTTATATAGTGGGGCAGCCAAAAACATTCAGTACTTC. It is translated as CASSLYSGAAKNIQYF.

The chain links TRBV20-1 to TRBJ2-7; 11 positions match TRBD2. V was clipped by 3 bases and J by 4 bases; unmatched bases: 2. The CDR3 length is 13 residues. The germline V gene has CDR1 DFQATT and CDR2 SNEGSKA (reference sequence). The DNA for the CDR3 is TGCAGTGCTAGGACTAGCGGGAAGTACGAGCAGTACTTC. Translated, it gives CSARTSGKYEQYF.

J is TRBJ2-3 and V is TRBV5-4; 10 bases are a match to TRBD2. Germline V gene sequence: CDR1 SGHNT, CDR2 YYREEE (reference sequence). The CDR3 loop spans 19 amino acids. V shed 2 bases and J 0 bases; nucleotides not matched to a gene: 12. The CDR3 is CASSLGPGLAHSSTDTQYF. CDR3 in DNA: TGTGCCAGCAGCTTAGGTCCGGGACTAGCGCATTCTAGCACAGATACGCAGTATTTT. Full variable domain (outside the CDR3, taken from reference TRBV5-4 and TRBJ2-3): ETGVTQSPTHLIKTRGQQVTLRCSSQSGHNTVSWYQQALGQGPQFIFQYYREEENGRGNFPPRFSGLQFPNYSSELNVNALELDDSALYLCASSLGPGLAHSSTDTQYFGPGTRLTVL.